The rows below give T cell receptor beta chains drawn from one sample of a study of OX40 agonist ivuxolimab in advanced cancers. Clones were read by immunoSEQ multiplex PCR, and TCRdb kept only the in-frame ones, dropping some. The sample lists tens of thousands of clones; around 80% were seen once. The sample was CD4+ or CD8+ T cells sorted from blood, taken in a trial of the OX40 agonist ivuxolimab. These receptors all stem from an adult with an advanced solid tumor such as melanoma, head and neck, liver or kidney cancer. CDR3s include the opening cysteine and the closing phenylalanine or tryptophan. The order of the fields is D gene, V gene, J gene, clone size, CDR3 protein, CDR3 DNA. A D gene is named only where the DNA matches it firmly. Rows give clone size only sometimes, using once, few, many, or a class for an expanded clone.

d_gene: NA
v_gene: TRBV7-9
j_gene: TRBJ2-2
abundance: NA
CDR3aa: CASSAQGLNTGELFF
CDR3nt: TGTGCCAGCAGCGCACAGGGACTAAACACCGGGGAGCTGTTTTTT

d_gene: TRBD1
v_gene: TRBV18
j_gene: TRBJ2-5
abundance: NA
CDR3aa: CASSESGTEGSPQYF
CDR3nt: TGTGCCAGCTCAGAATCCGGGACAGAGGGTTCTCCCCAGTACTTC

d_gene: NA
v_gene: TRBV7-5
j_gene: TRBJ2-1
abundance: NA
CDR3aa: CARSLANLGGRPNEQFF
CDR3nt: TGTGCCAGAAGCTTAGCTAATTTGGGGGGGAGGCCCAATGAGCAGTTCTTC

d_gene: NA
v_gene: TRBV5-1
j_gene: TRBJ2-3
abundance: NA
CDR3aa: CASSSFQGPRDTQYF
CDR3nt: TGCGCCAGCAGCTCATTCCAGGGGCCTAGAGATACGCAGTATTTT

d_gene: NA
v_gene: TRBV7-8
j_gene: TRBJ2-7
abundance: few
CDR3aa: CASSLVLTGLGEQYF
CDR3nt: TGTGCCAGCAGCTTAGTCCTTACGGGCTTAGGCGAGCAGTACTTC

d_gene: NA
v_gene: TRBV14
j_gene: TRBJ1-4
abundance: few
CDR3aa: CASSRSNDEKLFF
CDR3nt: TGTGCCAGCAGCCGCTCCAATGACGAAAAACTGTTTTTT

d_gene: TRBD1
v_gene: TRBV27
j_gene: TRBJ2-7
abundance: NA
CDR3aa: CASSLLQGNEQYF
CDR3nt: TGTGCCAGCAGTTTGCTACAGGGGAACGAGCAGTACTTC

d_gene: TRBD1
v_gene: TRBV20-1
j_gene: TRBJ1-4
abundance: NA
CDR3aa: CSAWDSEKLFF
CDR3nt: TGCAGTGCTTGGGACAGCGAAAAACTGTTTTTT

d_gene: NA
v_gene: TRBV28
j_gene: TRBJ2-4
abundance: NA
CDR3aa: CASSSPGRENIQYF
CDR3nt: TGTGCCAGCAGTTCCCCCGGGAGAGAAAACATTCAGTACTTC

d_gene: TRBD1
v_gene: TRBV7-7
j_gene: TRBJ2-3
abundance: few
CDR3aa: CASSLGTGGGADTQYF
CDR3nt: TGTGCTAGCAGCTTAGGAACAGGGGGCGGGGCAGATACGCAGTATTTT

d_gene: NA
v_gene: TRBV7-9
j_gene: TRBJ2-5
abundance: NA
CDR3aa: CASSSTGPSQETQYF
CDR3nt: TGTGCCAGCAGTTCCACGGGTCCGAGTCAAGAGACCCAGTACTTC